These T cell receptor beta chains were read from a single sample in a study of shared clonotypes between healthy human individuals. Sequencing was performed with immunoSEQ multiplex PCR; in TCRdb, only in-frame clones are kept and a portion is missing. The table records some 200,000 clones, about 65% of them present only once. The sequenced material came from memory CD4+ T cells sorted from blood. The receptors were gathered from a man aged 25-45 years in good health. The CDR3 runs from the conserved cysteine through the conserved F or W. A D gene is named only where the DNA matches it firmly. Rows give clone size only sometimes, using once, few, many, or a class for an expanded clone.

size	D	V	length	J	DNA	CDR3
many	TRBD1	TRBV15	17	TRBJ1-4	TGTGCCACCAGCGAGGACAGGATCCTTGCAACTAATGAAAAACTGTTTTTT	CATSEDRILATNEKLFF
NA	TRBD2	TRBV14	16	TRBJ2-7	TGTGCCAGCAGCCAAGAAGGCGGGAGAGGAAGGTACGAGCAGTACTTC	CASSQEGGRGRYEQYF
NA	NA	TRBV30	13	TRBJ2-4	TGTGCCTGGAGTGTCGACACAGTCGGCATTCAGTACTTC	CAWSVDTVGIQYF
NA	NA	TRBV6-1	15	TRBJ2-6	TGTGCCAGCAGCGACAGTCCCTCTGGGGCCAACGTCCTGACTTTC	CASSDSPSGANVLTF
few	NA	TRBV5-1	16	TRBJ2-3	TGCGCCAGCAGCTTGAATCCAGTTGCTAGCACAGATACGCAGTATTTT	CASSLNPVASTDTQYF
many	TRBD2	TRBV5-4	14	TRBJ2-5	TGTGCCAGCAGCTTGTTCGGGAGGTCAGAGACCCAGTACTTC	CASSLFGRSETQYF
NA	NA	TRBV4-1	15	TRBJ2-7	TGCGCCAGCAGCCAAAACCCCCATAGCGGATACGAGCAGTACTTC	CASSQNPHSGYEQYF
NA	TRBD1	TRBV7-2	14	TRBJ2-7	TGTGCCAGCAGCACAAGACAGGGTGGCTACGAGCAGTACTTC	CASSTRQGGYEQYF
once	TRBD1	TRBV27	17	TRBJ1-4	TGTGCCAGCGGGGGGGACAGGGACTTTGCAACTAATGAAAAACTGTTTTTT	CASGGDRDFATNEKLFF
once	TRBD1	TRBV5-1	15	TRBJ2-1	TGCGCCAGCAGCATCTCGGGACAGGCCTACAATGAGCAGTTCTTC	CASSISGQAYNEQFF
NA	NA	TRBV19	14	TRBJ2-7	TGTGCCAGTAGTATAGTAGGGACGGCAGGCGAGCAGTACTTC	CASSIVGTAGEQYF
NA	NA	TRBV9	13	TRBJ1-2	TGTGCCAGCAGCCCAGCAGGGCGCGAGGGCTACACCTTC	CASSPAGREGYTF
NA	NA	TRBV30	11	TRBJ2-2	TGTGCCTGGAGTGACACCGGGGAGCTGTTTTTT	CAWSDTGELFF
NA	TRBD1	TRBV6-9	15	TRBJ1-5	TGTGCCAGCAGTGCTACCGGGACAGGGAGTCAGCCCCAGCATTTT	CASSATGTGSQPQHF
NA	NA	TRBV11-2	14	TRBJ2-2	TGTGCCAGCAGCTTACGTTCGGGGACCGGGGAGCTGTTTTTT	CASSLRSGTGELFF
NA	TRBD1	TRBV5-4	13	TRBJ2-3	TGTGCCAGCAGCTATGAGGGGGCGGCTACGCAGTATTTT	CASSYEGAATQYF
NA	TRBD2	TRBV27	16	TRBJ2-7	TGTGCCAGCAGTTACAGGGGACTAGCGGAAGCCTACGAGCAGTACTTC	CASSYRGLAEAYEQYF
NA	NA	TRBV27	14	TRBJ1-2	TGTGCCAGCAGTTCGGGGCAGGGGAGCTATGGCTACACCTTC	CASSSGQGSYGYTF
once	NA	TRBV7-9	11	TRBJ2-7	TGTGCCAGCAGCCCCGGGGTCGAGCAGTACTTC	CASSPGVEQYF
NA	NA	TRBV15	17	TRBJ2-2	TGTGCCACCAGCAGTCCTCTTGGGGGTTCGAACACTGGGGAGCTGTTTTTT	CATSSPLGGSNTGELFF
NA	TRBD2	TRBV6-1	13	TRBJ2-2	TGTGCCAGCAGCGGGGGGAGCACCGGGGAGCTGTTTTTT	CASSGGSTGELFF